This entry features one T cell receptor (beta chain) sequence. Its antigen is unidentified. There are 13 residues in the CDR3. The V end lost 7 bases, the J end lost 0 bases, and 9 bases lay between the germline ends. CDR1 is MDHEN, CDR2 SYDVKM, per germline. The data are from a study of OX40 agonist ivuxolimab in advanced cancers. Study details: The patients received agonistic anti-OX40 (CD134) antibody ivuxolimab.

Overall study findings and caveats: What antigens the expanded peripheral T cells recognized was never established.

Some clones are missing from TCRdb's copy, which holds only in-frame ones; the method was immunoSEQ multiplex PCR. Of around 38,000 clones in the sample, around 92% were seen once. The sample here was CD4+ or CD8+ T cells sorted from blood, taken in a trial of the OX40 agonist ivuxolimab. The receptor was derived from an adult with an advanced solid tumor such as melanoma, head and neck, liver or kidney cancer. The chain recombines TRBV28 with TRBJ1-1, with unresolved D. The CDR3 sequence is CASTLSMNTEAFF. CDR3 sequence (DNA): TGTGCCAGCACCCTTAGTATGAACACTGAAGCTTTCTTT.